This TCR beta chain was documented in a study of shared clonotypes between healthy human individuals. Study in general: The study enrolled two women and a few men aged 18 to 49. There were three CD4 naive, three CD4 memory, two CD8 naive and one CD8 memory plates per donor.

Regarding the study as a whole: The study found lower generation probabilities in non-shared clonotypes than in those shared by all four donors.

The ends were cut back, 3 bases at V and 3 bases at J, with 5 bases in the middle. Germline V gene data show CDR1 as SNHLY and CDR2 as FYNNEI. This CDR3 has 12 amino acids. Here immunoSEQ multiplex PCR was the method, and the copy in TCRdb shows in-frame clones only, minus some. Of more than 850,000 clones detected, about four fifths appear once; the ten largest clones hold more than 0.45%. CD4+ cell separation produced CD45RA+ naive and CD45RA-negative memory subsets. As for this clone: The antigen is not known.

The sequence was collected from a young man in good health. Some clones in this sample may be carry-over from other donors' samples. V gene TRBV2 combines with J gene TRBJ1-2; no clear D. The specimen sequenced was memory CD4+ T cells from PBMCs. Subset of the sample: CD45RA-negative fraction. CDR3 DNA: TGTGCCAGCAGTGACTTGGACTATGGCTACACCTTC. Its protein product is CASSDLDYGYTF.